The 30 T cell receptor beta chains below all came from one sample that was sequenced in a study of cytomegalovirus exposure and HLA in healthy donors (dated by TCRdb to the late 2010s). The library was obtained by the immunoSEQ multiplex PCR assay. The multiplex PCR relied on a mix of 60 forward primers for TCR Vbeta segments and 13 reverse primers for TCR Jbeta segments. As stored in TCRdb, this immuneACCESS dataset retains in-frame rearrangements with V and J assigned. A fraction of the clones does not appear; measured against another copy, unresolved V genes explain less than half of the discrepancy, and the remainder lacks a known reason. The table for this sample lists 150,000 or so clones; roughly 80% of them were counted only once. The top ten constitute approximately 1.3% of the sample. The sample taken for sequencing was PBMCs. The origin of the receptors is a man younger than 40 in good health and CMV-seronegative.

The chain combines TRBV7-2 with TRBJ1-2, with a possible D match to TRBD1 (6 bases). The CDR3 extends over 14 amino acids. In germline, CDR1 is SGHTA, CDR2 FQGNSA. V was trimmed by 1 base and J by 3 bases, leaving 9 bases between them. Written as DNA, the CDR3 is TGTGCCAGCAGCTTAGACCGGACAGACTATGGCTACACCTTC. Translation gives CASSLDRTDYGYTF.

The chain couples TRBV10-3 to TRBJ2-7, with 12 bases fitting TRBD2. Looked up from germline, CDR1 is ENHRY and CDR2 is SYGVKD. This CDR3 has 16 residues. After removal of 5 bases from V and 3 bases from J, the junction contained 8 bases not matched to a gene. DNA of the CDR3: TGTGCCATCAGTCCCGGGACTAGCGGGCGCAACTACGAGCAGTACTTC. Its protein product is CAISPGTSGRNYEQYF.

The V gene is TRBV6-5, the J gene TRBJ1-2, with D perhaps matching TRBD1 (6 bases). The CDR3 runs to 13 residues. Trimming took 6 bases from V and 2 from J, leaving 10 bases between them. Germline assignment: CDR1 MNHEY and CDR2 SVGAGI. The CDR3 sequence is CASRRGQNYGYTF. In nucleotides, the CDR3 is TGTGCCAGCAGACGAGGACAGAACTATGGCTACACCTTC.

V gene TRBV19 combines with J gene TRBJ1-5; 7 positions agree with TRBD1. This CDR3 region has 17 residues. Germline CDR1 and CDR2: LNHDA and SQIVND (reference sequence). V lost 9 bases and J lost 7; bases outside the gene matches: 21. The CDR3 sequence: CASERGPGNPTGQPQHF. The DNA of the CDR3 is TGTGCCAGCGAGAGGGGGCCAGGGAACCCAACCGGACAGCCCCAGCATTTT.

This sequence joins TRBV6-5 and TRBJ1-1; possibly TRBD1 for D (5 bases). The CDR3 loop spans 13 amino acids. From germline, CDR1 is MNHEY and CDR2 SVGAGI. V was cut by 6 bases and J by 5 bases, with 13 bases left in between. In DNA, the CDR3 is TGTGCCAGCAGACGACTCAGGGAAACTGAAGCTTTCTTT. Protein product: CASRRLRETEAFF.

V is TRBV25-1 and J is TRBJ2-7; 7 nucleotides line up with TRBD1. CDR1 and CDR2 from the germline V gene are MGHDK and SYGVNS. J was trimmed by 0 bases and V by 2 bases; bases with no gene match: 4. This CDR3 region has 15 residues. The CDR3 protein is CASSELDRASYEQYF. CDR3 bases: TGTGCCAGCAGTGAACTCGACAGGGCCTCCTACGAGCAGTACTTC.

The chain joins TRBV7-2 to TRBJ2-7; perhaps TRBD1 as D (5 bases). CDR3 length: 14 amino acids. The germline gives CDR1 SGHTA, CDR2 FQGNSA. The V end lost 0 bases, the J end lost 3 bases, and 9 bases lay between the germline ends. Here the CDR3 reads CASSLAGRDYEQYF. The CDR3 nucleotides read TGTGCCAGCAGCTTAGCCGGCAGGGACTACGAGCAGTACTTC. The whole variable domain, filled in from reference TRBV7-2 and TRBJ2-7, reads GAGVSQSPSNKVTEKGKDVELRCDPISGHTALYWYRQSLGQGLEFLIYFQGNSAPDKSGLPSDRFSAERTGGSVSTLTIQRTQQEDSAVYLCASSLAGRDYEQYFGPGTRLTVT.

The rearrangement uses TRBV15 and TRBJ1-6; D is perhaps TRBD1 (5 bases). Trimming took 5 bases from V and 0 from J, leaving 17 bases between them. Germline V gene data show CDR1 as LNHNV and CDR2 as YYDKDF (reference sequence). This CDR3 is 18 amino acids long. CDR3: CATSGPLTASSYNSPLHF. The CDR3 DNA reads TGTGCCACCAGCGGACCACTGACAGCCAGCTCCTATAATTCACCCCTCCACTTT.

The rearrangement joins TRBV7-2 to TRBJ2-3; 12 bases fit TRBD2. Per the germline V gene, CDR1 is SGHTA and CDR2 is FQGNSA. The CDR3 is made up of 16 amino acids. With 5 bases clipped from V and 5 bases from J, the junction kept 8 bases outside the gene matches. As DNA, the CDR3 is TGTGCCAGCAGCCATCGACTAGCGGGAGTTTTAGATACGCAGTATTTT. This sequence encodes CASSHRLAGVLDTQYF.

This chain joins TRBV6-6 and TRBJ1-1, with a possible D match to TRBD1 (6 bases). The germline V gene has CDR1 MNHNY and CDR2 SVGAGI (reference sequence). The CDR3 covers 13 residues. Deletions cut 6 bases from V and 7 bases from J, with 15 bases between. Written as DNA, the CDR3 is TGTGCCAGCAGGCCTACAGGGTTAGGTGAAGCTTTCTTT. This gives the protein CASRPTGLGEAFF.

The V and J genes are TRBV6-6 and TRBJ2-7; TRBD1 aligns across 9 bases. The V and J ends lost 5 bases and 3 bases, in that order; junction bases with no gene match: 5. Per germline, CDR1 MNHNY and CDR2 SVGAGI (reference sequence). This CDR3 is built from 14 residues. The CDR3 here is CASSVRDRDYEQYF. The CDR3 DNA follows: TGTGCCAGCAGTGTCCGGGACAGGGACTACGAGCAGTACTTC.

The DNA for the CDR3 is TGTGCCAGCAGGAAAAACTATGGCTACACCTTC. Translation: CASRKNYGYTF. The chain carries TRBV19 and TRBJ1-2, with no clear D. This CDR3 contains 11 residues. Germline CDR1 LNHDA, CDR2 SQIVND (reference sequence). V was trimmed by 9 bases and J by 2 bases, leaving 7 bases between them.

In nucleotides, the CDR3 is TGTGCCAGCAGTGAATTCAGGACAGGGAGCTACAATGAGCAGTTCTTC. Translating it yields CASSEFRTGSYNEQFF. The rearrangement links TRBV25-1 to TRBJ2-1, with 8 bases aligning to TRBD1. With 1 base clipped from V and 3 bases from J, the junction kept 5 bases outside the gene matches. CDR3 length: 16 residues. Germline V gene lookup returns CDR1 MGHDK and CDR2 SYGVNS.

This clone occurred a few times. The rearrangement joins TRBV18 to TRBJ2-3; 10 nucleotides agree with TRBD1. CDR1 and CDR2 (germline): KGHSH, LQKENI. J was trimmed by 4 bases and V by 3 bases; bases with no gene match: 4. This CDR3 spans 15 amino acids. The CDR3 is CASSPRQGASDTQYF. CDR3 DNA sequence: TGTGCCAGCTCACCTCGACAGGGGGCCTCAGATACGCAGTATTTT.

The chain links TRBV6-6 to TRBJ2-5; 8 bases map to TRBD2. The trim removed 6 bases at V and 0 bases at J, leaving 3 bases unmatched. The CDR3 covers 14 residues. Germline V gives CDR1 MNHNY, CDR2 SVGAGI (reference sequence). CDR3 region: CASSAGGNQETQYF. The CDR3 DNA reads TGTGCCAGCAGCGCGGGGGGCAACCAAGAGACCCAGTACTTC.

V and J are TRBV19 and TRBJ2-7; 13 nucleotides align to TRBD2. Germline CDR1 LNHDA, CDR2 SQIVND (reference sequence). The CDR3 has 16 amino acids. After removal of 5 bases from V and 6 bases from J, the junction contained 10 bases not matched to a gene. Written as DNA, the CDR3 is TGTGCCAGTAGTCTGGCACTAGCGGGAGGGCCAAGCGAGCAGTACTTC. Encoded protein: CASSLALAGGPSEQYF.

In its sample, this clone was seen a few times. The CDR3 nucleotides read TGTGCCAGTAGTGCCCGAATGGGACAGCTTGACTACGAGCAGTACTTC. Translating it yields CASSARMGQLDYEQYF. The V and J genes are TRBV19 and TRBJ2-7; 7 bases align to TRBD1. This CDR3 has 16 residues. V was clipped by 5 bases and J by 3 bases; unmatched bases: 13. Germline CDR1 LNHDA, CDR2 SQIVND (reference sequence).

This sequence joins TRBV4-3 and TRBJ2-1, with D tentatively TRBD2 (5 bases). Germline loops: CDR1 LGHNA, CDR2 YSLEER. The CDR3 loop spans 12 amino acids. V lost 1 base and J 10 bases, leaving 8 bases between the germline ends. CDR3 region: CASSQGRREQFF. DNA of the CDR3: TGCGCCAGCAGCCAAGGACGGAGGGAGCAGTTCTTC.

The V call is TRBV5-5, the J call TRBJ1-5; D is perhaps TRBD1 (6 bases). Germline loops: CDR1 SGHKS, CDR2 YYEKEE (reference sequence). The CDR3 totals 14 residues. Trimming left V 3 bases short and J 6 bases short, with 13 bases between. DNA of the CDR3: TGTGCCAGCAGCTCCACAGGGTATGGTCAGCCCCAGCATTTT. Translated, it gives CASSSTGYGQPQHF.

V gene TRBV6-5 combines with J gene TRBJ2-7, with 10 bases lining up with TRBD1. The V segment lost 4 bases and the J segment 3 bases; nucleotides outside the gene matches: 6. In germline, CDR1 is MNHEY, CDR2 SVGAGI. The CDR3 is 15 residues long. The CDR3 reads CASSWSRDRGYEQYF. The CDR3 region has the DNA TGTGCCAGCAGTTGGAGCCGGGACAGGGGCTACGAGCAGTACTTC.

A few counts support this clone. The chain has TRBV6-5 and TRBJ1-1; D remains unclear. CDR3 length: 13 amino acids. Germline V gene sequence: CDR1 MNHEY, CDR2 SVGAGI. V was cut by 2 bases and J by 5 bases, with 9 bases left in between. CDR3: CASSYGRETEAFF. The CDR3 nucleotides are TGTGCCAGCAGTTACGGGAGGGAAACTGAAGCTTTCTTT.

The sample holds a few counts of this clone. The chain uses TRBV27 and TRBJ1-1; D ambiguous. This CDR3 has 12 residues. With 8 bases removed from V and 5 bases from J, the gap between germline ends came to 12 bases. Germline CDR1 is MNHEY and CDR2 is SMNVEV (reference sequence). The CDR3 region is CASSLGRTEAFF. For the CDR3, the DNA is TGTGCCAGCTCCTTAGGGAGGACTGAAGCTTTCTTT.

This rearrangement joins TRBV11-3 to TRBJ2-3, with D perhaps matching TRBD1 (7 bases). The V gene lost 4 bases and the J gene lost 7 bases, with 15 bases spanning the gap. From germline, CDR1 is SGHNT and CDR2 YENEEA. This CDR3 contains 14 residues. The CDR3 DNA is TGTGCCAGCAGCTCCAGGGGGGCGGTGTATACGCAGTATTTT. It translates to CASSSRGAVYTQYF.

This chain links TRBV28 with TRBJ1-2; possibly TRBD1 for D (6 bases). This CDR3 has 12 amino acids. V was clipped by 5 bases and J by 4 bases, with 8 bases between them. From germline, CDR1 is MDHEN and CDR2 SYDVKM. This CDR3 is CASSPDSYGYTF. The CDR3, as DNA: TGTGCCAGCAGTCCGGACAGCTATGGCTACACCTTC.

The V and J genes are TRBV19 and TRBJ1-6, with 10 bases matching TRBD1. CDR1 and CDR2 from the germline V gene are LNHDA and SQIVND (reference sequence). V trimming: 6 bases; J trimming: 10 bases; junction bases outside the gene matches: 6. The CDR3 is made up of 14 amino acids. CDR3 coding DNA: TGTGCCAGTAGGGGACAGGGGCTGGTCTCACCCCTCCACTTT. Protein sequence: CASRGQGLVSPLHF.

The chain has TRBV6-5 and TRBJ2-1; no clear D. With 6 bases removed from V and 3 bases from J, the gap between germline ends came to 3 bases. Germline-derived CDR1 and CDR2 are MNHEY and SVGAGI. CDR3 length: 11 residues. The CDR3 DNA follows: TGTGCCAGCAGCTTCTACAATGAGCAGTTCTTC. It yields the protein CASSFYNEQFF.

V usage is TRBV10-2 and J usage is TRBJ2-3, with 15 positions matching TRBD2. V was clipped by 7 bases and J by 1 base; unmatched bases: 9. Germline CDR1 reads WSHSY; CDR2 reads SAAADI. This CDR3 comprises 18 residues. The CDR3 loop reads CASIEGLAGGPGTDTQYF. In DNA form, the CDR3 reads TGCGCCAGCATTGAAGGACTAGCGGGAGGGCCGGGCACAGATACGCAGTATTTT.

This rearrangement joins TRBV5-6 to TRBJ2-5; no clear D gene. CDR1 is SGHDT, CDR2 YYEEEE, per germline. V was pared by 3 bases and J by 6 bases, with 6 bases between. This CDR3 has 11 amino acids. The CDR3 region has the DNA TGTGCCAGCAGCTCTATACAGACCCAGTACTTC. Its protein is CASSSIQTQYF.

J is TRBJ2-3 and V is TRBV7-2; maybe TRBD2 (5 bases). CDR1 is SGHTA, CDR2 FQGNSA, per germline. This CDR3 is 12 amino acids long. Trimming removed 8 bases at V and 8 bases at J, with 14 bases between. Written as DNA, the CDR3 is TGTGCCAGCTCCCCCACGGCGGGTACGCAGTATTTT. It yields the protein CASSPTAGTQYF.

This chain joins TRBV11-3 and TRBJ2-1, with 12 bases matching TRBD2. The CDR3 has 16 amino acids. Germline trimming cut 6 bases from V and 4 bases from J; bases unmatched to any gene: 7. Germline lookup yields CDR1 SGHNT and CDR2 YENEEA. The CDR3 region has the DNA TGTGCCAGCAGTAACGAAGGGACTAGCGGGTACAATGAGCAGTTCTTC. Protein: CASSNEGTSGYNEQFF.